This is a list of T cell receptor beta chains from one sample in a study of blood T cell repertoires in COVID-19. The data were produced by immunoSEQ multiplex PCR, yet TCRdb's version contains in-frame clones alone and is incomplete. This sample has 95,000 to 110,000 clones; approximately 80% occur once, and the top ten carry roughly 29%. Source material: peripheral blood. The receptors shown here come from a man aged 60-69 years with acute or convalescent COVID-19. Both conserved end residues are part of each CDR3. D genes are given only for firm matches. Not all rows give a size; the values are once, few, many and, for expanded clones, a class.

V gene	clone size	D gene	J gene	CDR3 DNA	CDR3 protein
TRBV5-1	once	-	TRBJ1-1	TGCGCCAGCAGGGGTGAAGGGGCGGCTTTCTTT	CASRGEGAAFF
TRBV9	once	TRBD2	TRBJ2-3	TGTGCCAGCAGCGTAGGCGGGAGAGGATCAGATACGCAGTATTTT	CASSVGGRGSDTQYF
TRBV28	-	TRBD1	TRBJ2-3	TGTGCCAGCAGTTTACTACGGGGACAGACCTACAATAGCAATCAGCCCCAGTATTTT	CASSLLRGQTYNSNQPQYF
TRBV5-1	-	-	TRBJ1-1	TGCGCCAGCAGCTTGTCCATTTTTGACACTGAAGCTTTCTTT	CASSLSIFDTEAFF
TRBV11-2	-	TRBD1	TRBJ2-2	TGTGCCAGCAGCTTCTCCCGGGACAGGTTTCTCGCCGGGGAGCTGTTTTTT	CASSFSRDRFLAGELFF
TRBV24-1	-	TRBD1	TRBJ1-2	TGTGCCACCGAGGGACAGAACTATGGCTACACCTTC	CATEGQNYGYTF
TRBV4-1	few	TRBD1	TRBJ2-1	TGCGCCAGCAGCCCTACAGGGGGGACCTACAATGAGCAGTTCTTC	CASSPTGGTYNEQFF
TRBV14	-	TRBD1	TRBJ2-1	TGTGCCAGCAGCCCGCCGAACCACAGGGGGCTATCCTACAATGAGCAGTTCTTC	CASSPPNHRGLSYNEQFF
TRBV3-1/TRBV3-2	once	-	TRBJ2-2	TGTGCCAGCAGAACCGAACATGTCGGGGAGCTGTTTTTT	CASRTEHVGELFF
TRBV6-2/TRBV6-3	-	TRBD1	TRBJ2-5	TGTGCCAGCAGTTACGGTGGGACAGGACAAGAGACCCAGTACTTC	CASSYGGTGQETQYF
TRBV27	-	-	TRBJ1-2	TGTGCCAGCAGTTTATCGCGGGGGAACTATGGCTACACCTTC	CASSLSRGNYGYTF
TRBV7-9	-	-	TRBJ1-5	TGTGCCAGCAGCTTGGGGGGTCTCAATCAGCCCCAGCATTTT	CASSLGGLNQPQHF
TRBV19	-	TRBD2	TRBJ2-4	TGTGCCAGTAGTATCCGGGGGAGGGGAGACATTCAGTACTTC	CASSIRGRGDIQYF
TRBV9	-	TRBD2	TRBJ2-3	TGTGCCAGCAGCGCGCACACTAGCGGGAGTACAGATACGCAGTATTTT	CASSAHTSGSTDTQYF
TRBV9	-	-	TRBJ2-2	TGTGCCAGCAGCTCCAGAGGCACCGGGGAGCTGTTTTTT	CASSSRGTGELFF
TRBV4-1	-	-	TRBJ2-3	TGCGCCAGCAGTACCGGCGGGACCACAGATACGCAGTATTTT	CASSTGGTTDTQYF
TRBV6-5	once	TRBD2	TRBJ2-5	TGTGCCAGCAGTTACACTAGCGTGAAAGAGACCCAGTACTTC	CASSYTSVKETQYF
TRBV3-1/TRBV3-2	-	TRBD2	TRBJ2-2	TGTGCCAGCAGCCAAACTAGCGGGAGAAACACCGGGGAGCTGTTTTTT	CASSQTSGRNTGELFF
TRBV3-1/TRBV3-2	-	TRBD1	TRBJ2-1	TGTGCCAGCAGCCTAGACAGGGGGCTTAATGAGCAGTTCTTC	CASSLDRGLNEQFF
TRBV6-5	-	TRBD2	TRBJ2-7	TGTGCCACCCGAAGCTGGACTAGCGAATACGAGCAGTACTTC	CATRSWTSEYEQYF
TRBV3-1/TRBV3-2	-	TRBD1	TRBJ1-6	TGTGCCAGCAGCCAACGACAGGGGGGATCACCCCTCCACTTT	CASSQRQGGSPLHF
TRBV24-1	-	TRBD1	TRBJ1-1	TGTGCCACCAGTGATTTACCCCTGGCAGGGGGCCACACTGAAGCTTTCTTT	CATSDLPLAGGHTEAFF
TRBV28	few	TRBD1	TRBJ1-5	TGTGCCAGCAGGGAATCACAGGGGAATCAGCCCCAGCATTTT	CASRESQGNQPQHF
TRBV4-1	-	TRBD1	TRBJ1-2	TGCGCCAGCAGCCCACCGGGACAGGGGGCTTCGGACGGCTACACCTTC	CASSPPGQGASDGYTF
TRBV24-1	-	TRBD1	TRBJ1-5	TGTGCCACCAGTGATCGGGACAGGGGTAATCAGCCCCAGCATTTT	CATSDRDRGNQPQHF
TRBV7-7	-	-	TRBJ2-7	TGTGCTAGCAGGTTTAACAGGGAGCAGAGCTCCTACGAGCAGTACTTC	CASRFNREQSSYEQYF
TRBV3-1/TRBV3-2	-	-	TRBJ2-2	TGTGCCAGCAGCCAAGAGAGGGTAGACTTCGGGGAGCTGTTTTTT	CASSQERVDFGELFF
TRBV6-5	once	-	TRBJ1-5	TGTGCCAGCAGTTTCCAGGGTCCCAATCAGCCCCAGCATTTT	CASSFQGPNQPQHF
TRBV29-1	-	-	TRBJ1-2	TGCATTGGGCGTACTTCACCCTATGGCTACACCTTC	CIGRTSPYGYTF
TRBV30	-	TRBD1	TRBJ1-5	TGTGCCTGGGACAGGGGCGCGAGCAATCAGCCCCAGCATTTT	CAWDRGASNQPQHF
TRBV6-1	-	-	TRBJ2-3	TGTGCCAGCAGTGTTTTAACAGCGGTCGTTGGCACAGATACGCAGTATTTT	CASSVLTAVVGTDTQYF
TRBV6-5	-	TRBD1	TRBJ1-1	TGTGCCAGCAGTTACGGAAGGGGGCGGACTGAAGCTTTCTTT	CASSYGRGRTEAFF
TRBV2	-	TRBD1	TRBJ1-5	TGTGCCAGCATGCGGGACAGGGCATATCAGCCCCAGCATTTT	CASMRDRAYQPQHF
TRBV19	-	-	TRBJ1-5	TGTGCCAGTAGTAAGATGGGACAATCCAATCAGCCCCAGCATTTT	CASSKMGQSNQPQHF
TRBV2	-	-	TRBJ2-2	TGTGCCAGCCGCCTTACTAGTTCCCCCGGGGAGCTGTTTTTT	CASRLTSSPGELFF
TRBV5-1	-	TRBD1	TRBJ2-3	TGCGCCAGCAGCTCGCAGGGACAGACGGGGGATACGCAGTATTTT	CASSSQGQTGDTQYF
TRBV4-1	once	TRBD1	TRBJ2-5	TGCGCCAGCAGCCAACAAACAGGGGGCTGGGAGACCCAGTACTTC	CASSQQTGGWETQYF
TRBV2	-	TRBD1	TRBJ2-4	TGTGCCAGCATCCGGGACAGGGGGTTTTCGTACTTC	CASIRDRGFSYF
TRBV5-1	-	TRBD1	TRBJ2-3	TGCGCCAGCAGCACATCCAGGGGGCCCACAGATACGCAGTATTTT	CASSTSRGPTDTQYF
TRBV2	-	-	TRBJ2-1	TGTGCCAGCCAGTCTACCGGGACAGAGCAGTTCTTC	CASQSTGTEQFF
TRBV24-1	-	TRBD1	TRBJ2-7	TGTGCCACCAGTGATCCGGGGACAGGGGAACGCGAGCAGTACTTC	CATSDPGTGEREQYF
TRBV15	-	TRBD1	TRBJ1-6	TGTGCCACCAGTTTGGACAGGGGGGGTTCACCCCTCCACTTT	CATSLDRGGSPLHF
TRBV3-1/TRBV3-2	-	TRBD2	TRBJ2-2	TGTGCCAGCAGCCTAGGTGGACTAGCGGGACTCGGGGAGCTGTTTTTT	CASSLGGLAGLGELFF
TRBV24-1	once	-	TRBJ2-7	TGTGCCACCAGTGTCGGGATTCCGGGCGAGCAGTACTTC	CATSVGIPGEQYF
TRBV6-1	-	-	TRBJ1-1	TGTGCCAGCAGTGAATCGGGAGGGCTAGAAGCTTTCTTT	CASSESGGLEAFF
TRBV6-5	-	TRBD1	TRBJ1-2	TGTGCCAGCTTCGAGACGTACAGGGGAGGCTACACCTTC	CASFETYRGGYTF
TRBV5-1	few	TRBD2	TRBJ2-3	TGCGCCAGCAGCTTGGGAGCGGGAAGGGATACGCAGTATTTT	CASSLGAGRDTQYF
TRBV24-1	-	-	TRBJ2-2	TGTGCCACCAGTGATGGTCAGGGTGCCACCGGGGAGCTGTTTTTT	CATSDGQGATGELFF
TRBV5-4	-	TRBD2	TRBJ2-5	TGTGCCAGCAGTACCCCAAGTAGCGGGAGAGGAGAGACCCAGTACTTC	CASSTPSSGRGETQYF
TRBV29-1	-	-	TRBJ2-4	TGCAGCGTCCGCGATAACTTAGCCAAAAACATTCAGTACTTC	CSVRDNLAKNIQYF
TRBV2	-	TRBD2	TRBJ2-1	TGTGCCAGCAGCGGGACTAGCGGGAACAATGAGCAGTTCTTC	CASSGTSGNNEQFF
TRBV7-9	-	-	TRBJ2-5	TGTGCCAGCAGCGCGAAACCCAGGGGTTTCCAAGAGACCCAGTACTTC	CASSAKPRGFQETQYF
TRBV6-1	-	-	TRBJ2-7	TGTGCCAGCAGTGAATTCGGTGGGAGACCTCACTCCTACGAGCAGTACTTC	CASSEFGGRPHSYEQYF
TRBV6-1	-	-	TRBJ1-3	TGTGCCAGCAGTGACCGGGGTTTAAGTAACACCATATATTTT	CASSDRGLSNTIYF
TRBV28	-	TRBD2	TRBJ2-3	TGTGCCAGCGGGGGGGCTAGCGGGAGCCCTGGGGCCGATACGCAGTATTTT	CASGGASGSPGADTQYF